This is a list of T cell receptor beta chains from one sample in a study of CD8 T cells in ankylosing spondylitis. TCRdb independently ran MiXCR on the 5' RACE reads; one entry per CDR3 protein. The profile shows about 330,000 distinct CDR3 sequences, less than 9.5% of them singletons. Sequencing was performed on blood, either unsorted or a sorted T cell fraction (not recorded which). The source is a male donor with ankylosing spondylitis. Both conserved end residues are part of each CDR3. A D gene is named only where the DNA matches it firmly.

CDR3 protein	CDR3 length	D gene	V gene
CSARDLLAGTYEQYF	15	TRBD2	TRBV20-1
CASSPAGGPAEQFF	14	TRBD2	TRBV7-9
CASSPLAGAINNEQFF	16	TRBD2	TRBV28
CASRASGPAYNEQFF	15	TRBD2	TRBV12-3/TRBV12-4
CASSLGVGTSAYNEQFF	17	TRBD2	TRBV5-1
CAISPRGGIADTQYF	15	TRBD2	TRBV10-3
CASSQDLALGLAGGETQYF	19	TRBD2	TRBV4-3
CASSSPGILAFF	12	NA	TRBV12-3/TRBV12-4
CASSEEGAGVYEQYF	15	NA	TRBV4-1
CASSLARLAGDYNEQFF	17	TRBD2	TRBV7-8
CASSRRYYEQYF	12	NA	TRBV28
CASSPRTGGPHEQYF	15	TRBD1	TRBV28
CASSFDRFANTGELFF	16	NA	TRBV12-3/TRBV12-4
CASSLISLAGQGGELFF	17	NA	TRBV5-1
CASSPNSGRANTGELFF	17	TRBD2	TRBV7-2
CASRALQANYGYTF	14	NA	TRBV2
CASSELTGRKSSEQYF	16	NA	TRBV6-1
CASSYEGGEQFF	12	NA	TRBV3-1
CASSLPQGPINEKLFF	16	NA	TRBV7-9
CASSLAASGSTDTQYF	16	TRBD2	TRBV5-1
CASSNQDRTYEQYF	14	TRBD1	TRBV28
CASSLGQRRGRAFF	14	NA	TRBV7-9
CASSSGQRFEAFF	13	TRBD1	TRBV9
CASSFGQVYEQYF	13	TRBD1	TRBV5-6
CASSLDGGRAYEQYF	15	TRBD2	TRBV5-1
CASSPQWTSGRHTDTQYF	18	TRBD2	TRBV14